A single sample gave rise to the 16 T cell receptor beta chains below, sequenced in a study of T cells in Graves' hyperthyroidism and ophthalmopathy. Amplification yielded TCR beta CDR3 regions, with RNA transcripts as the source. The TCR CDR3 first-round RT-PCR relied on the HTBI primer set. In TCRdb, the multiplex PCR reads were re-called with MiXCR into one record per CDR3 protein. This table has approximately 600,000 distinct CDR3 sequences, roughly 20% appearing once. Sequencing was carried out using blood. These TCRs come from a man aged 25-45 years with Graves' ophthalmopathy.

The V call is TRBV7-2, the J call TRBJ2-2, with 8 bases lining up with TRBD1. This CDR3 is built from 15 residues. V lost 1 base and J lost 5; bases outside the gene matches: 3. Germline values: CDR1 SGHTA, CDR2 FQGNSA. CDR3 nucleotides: TGTGCCAGCAGCTTAGGGACAGGGCGGACCGGGGAGCTGTTTTTT. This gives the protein CASSLGTGRTGELFF.

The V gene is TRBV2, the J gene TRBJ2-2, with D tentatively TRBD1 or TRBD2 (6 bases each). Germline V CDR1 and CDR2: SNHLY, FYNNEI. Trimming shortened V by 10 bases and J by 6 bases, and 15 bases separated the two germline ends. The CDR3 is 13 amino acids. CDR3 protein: CANRAREAGELFF. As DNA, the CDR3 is TGTGCCAACAGGGCCAGGGAGGCCGGGGAGCTGTTTTTT. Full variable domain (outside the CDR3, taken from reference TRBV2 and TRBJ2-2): EPEVTQTPSHQVTQMGQEVILRCVPISNHLYFYWYRQILGQKVEFLVSFYNNEISEKSEIFDDQFSVERPDGSNFTLKIRSTKLEDSAMYFCANRAREAGELFFGEGSRLTVL.

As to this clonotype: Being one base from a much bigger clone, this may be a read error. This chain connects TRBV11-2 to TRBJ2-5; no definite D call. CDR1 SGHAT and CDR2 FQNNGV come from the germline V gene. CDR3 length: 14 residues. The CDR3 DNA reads TGTGCCAGCAGCTTAGATACAGTCCAAGAGGCCCAGTACTTC. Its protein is CASSLDTVQEAQYF.

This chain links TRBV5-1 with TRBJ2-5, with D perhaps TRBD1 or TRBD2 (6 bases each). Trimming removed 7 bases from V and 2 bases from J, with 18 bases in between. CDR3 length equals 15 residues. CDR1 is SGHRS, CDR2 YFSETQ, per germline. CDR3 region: CASRRDFQGQETQYF. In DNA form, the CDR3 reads TGCGCCAGCCGCCGGGACTTCCAGGGGCAAGAGACCCAGTACTTC.

Written as DNA, the CDR3 is TGTGCTAGAGGGACAGGGTTTCAGCCCCAGCATTTT. Translated: CARGTGFQPQHF. The chain combines TRBV12-5 with TRBJ1-5; 9 bases agree with TRBD1. With V trimmed by 9 bases and J by 6 bases, 3 bases remained unmatched. CDR1 is LGHNT and CDR2 is FRNRAP in the germline V gene. This CDR3 has 12 residues.

CDR3 residues: CATMAGGPHNEQFF. The CDR3, as DNA: TGTGCCACCATGGCGGGAGGGCCCCACAATGAGCAGTTCTTC. This chain links TRBV24-1 with TRBJ2-1; 9 nucleotides line up with TRBD2. Per germline, CDR1 KGHDR and CDR2 SFDVKD. V gave up 8 bases and J gave up 5 bases; unmatched junction bases: 6. There are 14 residues in the CDR3.

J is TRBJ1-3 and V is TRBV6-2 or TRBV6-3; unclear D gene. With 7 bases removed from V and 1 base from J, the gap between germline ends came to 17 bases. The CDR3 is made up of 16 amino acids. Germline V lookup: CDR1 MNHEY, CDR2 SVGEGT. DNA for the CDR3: TGTGCCAGCACTTCTACGAACCGGCCGTCTGGAAACACCATATATTTT. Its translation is CASTSTNRPSGNTIYF.

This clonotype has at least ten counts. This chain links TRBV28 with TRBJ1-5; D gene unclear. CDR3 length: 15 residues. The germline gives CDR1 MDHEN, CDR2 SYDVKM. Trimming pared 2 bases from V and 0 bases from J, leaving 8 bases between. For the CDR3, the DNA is TGTGCCAGCAGTTTAGCCGATTATAGCAATCAGCCCCAGCATTTT. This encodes CASSLADYSNQPQHF.

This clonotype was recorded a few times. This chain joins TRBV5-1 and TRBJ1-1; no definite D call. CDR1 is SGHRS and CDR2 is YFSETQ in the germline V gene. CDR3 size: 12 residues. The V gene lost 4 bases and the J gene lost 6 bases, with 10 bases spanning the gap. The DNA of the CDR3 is TGCGCCAGCAGCCCTGGACGGGCTGAAGCTTTCTTT. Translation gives CASSPGRAEAFF.

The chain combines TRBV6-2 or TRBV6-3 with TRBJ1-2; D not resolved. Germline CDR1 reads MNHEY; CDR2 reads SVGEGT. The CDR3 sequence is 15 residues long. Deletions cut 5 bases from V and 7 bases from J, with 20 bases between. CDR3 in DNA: TGTGCCAGCAGTCCCTCCGACATCGCTCTGCGTGGCTACACCTTC. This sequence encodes CASSPSDIALRGYTF.

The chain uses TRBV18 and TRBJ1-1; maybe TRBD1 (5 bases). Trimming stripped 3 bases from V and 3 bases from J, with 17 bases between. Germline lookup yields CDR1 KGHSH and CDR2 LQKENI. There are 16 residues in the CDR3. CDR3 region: CASSPQEPDTYTEAFF. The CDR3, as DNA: TGTGCCAGCTCACCCCAGGAGCCGGACACATACACTGAAGCTTTCTTT. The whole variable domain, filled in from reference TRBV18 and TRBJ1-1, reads NAGVMQNPRHLVRRRGQEARLRCSPMKGHSHVYWYRQLPEEGLKFMVYLQKENIIDESGMPKERFSAEFPKEGPSILRIQQVVRGDSAAYFCASSPQEPDTYTEAFFGQGTRLTVV.

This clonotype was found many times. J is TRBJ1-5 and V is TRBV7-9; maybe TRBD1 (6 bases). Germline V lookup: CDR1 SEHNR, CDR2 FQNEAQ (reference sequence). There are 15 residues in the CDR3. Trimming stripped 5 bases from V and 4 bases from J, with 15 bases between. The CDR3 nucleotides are TGTGCCAGCAGCGCAGGTGGGACACCTAATCAGCCCCAGCATTTT. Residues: CASSAGGTPNQPQHF. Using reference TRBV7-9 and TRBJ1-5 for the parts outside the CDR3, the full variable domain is DTGVSQNPRHKITKRGQNVTFRCDPISEHNRLYWYRQTLGQGPEFLTYFQNEAQLEKSRLLSDRFSAERPKGSFSTLEIQRTEQGDSAMYLCASSAGGTPNQPQHFGDGTRLSIL.

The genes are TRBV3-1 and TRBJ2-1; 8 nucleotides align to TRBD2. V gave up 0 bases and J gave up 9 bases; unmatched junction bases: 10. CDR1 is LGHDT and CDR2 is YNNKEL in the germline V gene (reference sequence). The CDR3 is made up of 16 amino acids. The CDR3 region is CASSQDLAGGESEQFF. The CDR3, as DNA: TGTGCCAGCAGCCAAGATTTGGCGGGAGGCGAGAGTGAGCAGTTCTTC.

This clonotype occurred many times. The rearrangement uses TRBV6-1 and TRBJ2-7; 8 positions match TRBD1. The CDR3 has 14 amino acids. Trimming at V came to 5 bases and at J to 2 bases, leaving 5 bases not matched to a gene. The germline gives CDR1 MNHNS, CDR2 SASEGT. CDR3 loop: CASSLQGAAYEQYF. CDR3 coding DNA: TGTGCCAGCAGTCTTCAGGGGGCCGCCTACGAGCAGTACTTC.

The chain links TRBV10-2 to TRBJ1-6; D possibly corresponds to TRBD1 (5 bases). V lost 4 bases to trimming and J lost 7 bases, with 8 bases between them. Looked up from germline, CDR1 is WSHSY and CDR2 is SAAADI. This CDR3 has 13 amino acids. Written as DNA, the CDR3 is TGCGCCAGCAGTGGACAGTTCAATTCACCCCTCCACTTT. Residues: CASSGQFNSPLHF.

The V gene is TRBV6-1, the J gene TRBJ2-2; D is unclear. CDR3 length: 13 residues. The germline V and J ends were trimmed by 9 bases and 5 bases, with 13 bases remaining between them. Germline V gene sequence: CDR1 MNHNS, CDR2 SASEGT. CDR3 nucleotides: TGTGCCAGTGTCGGGTTAGGTACCGGGGAGCTGTTTTTT. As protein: CASVGLGTGELFF.